This T cell receptor (beta chain) appears in the sequencing data of a study of cytomegalovirus exposure and HLA in healthy donors. Only a few counts were recorded for this clone. Its antigen is unidentified. The PCR used 60 Vbeta and 13 Jbeta primers. Libraries were prepared by immunoSEQ multiplex PCR; TCRdb keeps only in-frame clonotypes and omits some of them. The sample lists 95,000 to 130,000 clones; 79% were seen once. Findings and caveats of the study: Within a later analysis, the majority of CMV-associated TCR beta chains appeared HLA-restricted.

The TCR sequence derives from a man aged 25-45 years in good health and CMV-seropositive. Sequences were obtained from PBMCs.

The CDR3 coding sequence is TGTGCCAGCAGCTTAGCCCTAGCGGGATCCCTCGGGGAGCTGTTTTTT. As protein: CASSLALAGSLGELFF. The chain uses TRBV13 and TRBJ2-2, with TRBD2 matching 9 bases. J lost 7 bases, V lost 1 base, and 7 bases had no gene match. The CDR3 consists of 16 residues. CDR1 is PRHDT and CDR2 is FYEKMQ in the germline V gene (reference sequence).